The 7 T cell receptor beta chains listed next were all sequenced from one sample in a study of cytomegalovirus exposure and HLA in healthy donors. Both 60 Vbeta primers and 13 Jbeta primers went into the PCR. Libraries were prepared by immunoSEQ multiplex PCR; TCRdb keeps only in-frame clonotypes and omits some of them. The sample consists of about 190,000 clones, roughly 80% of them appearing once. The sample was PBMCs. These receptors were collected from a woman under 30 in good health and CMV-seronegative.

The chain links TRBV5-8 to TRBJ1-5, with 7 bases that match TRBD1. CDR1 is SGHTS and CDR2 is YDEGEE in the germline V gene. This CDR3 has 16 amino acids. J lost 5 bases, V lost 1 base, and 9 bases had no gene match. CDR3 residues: CASSLRRGLLDQPQHF. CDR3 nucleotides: TGTGCCAGCAGCTTGCGGAGGGGGCTTTTAGATCAGCCCCAGCATTTT. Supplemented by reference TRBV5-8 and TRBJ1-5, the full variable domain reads EAGVTQSPTHLIKTRGQQATLRCSPISGHTSVYWYQQALGLGLQFLLWYDEGEERNRGNFPPRFSGRQFPNYSSELNVNALELEDSALYLCASSLRRGLLDQPQHFGDGTRLSIL.

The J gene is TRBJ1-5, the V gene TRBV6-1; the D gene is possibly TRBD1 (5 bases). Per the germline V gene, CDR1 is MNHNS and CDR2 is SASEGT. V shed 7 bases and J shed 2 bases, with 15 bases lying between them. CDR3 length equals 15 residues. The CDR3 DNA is TGTGCCAGCACTACCGACAGAATGGGCAATCAGCCCCAGCATTTT. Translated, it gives CASTTDRMGNQPQHF.

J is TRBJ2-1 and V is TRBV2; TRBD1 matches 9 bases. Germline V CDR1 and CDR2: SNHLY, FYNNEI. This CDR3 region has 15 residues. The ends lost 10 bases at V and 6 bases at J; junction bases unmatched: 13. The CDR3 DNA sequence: TGTGCCAATCTAATTCAAGGACAGGGGTTCAATGAGCAGTTCTTC. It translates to CANLIQGQGFNEQFF.

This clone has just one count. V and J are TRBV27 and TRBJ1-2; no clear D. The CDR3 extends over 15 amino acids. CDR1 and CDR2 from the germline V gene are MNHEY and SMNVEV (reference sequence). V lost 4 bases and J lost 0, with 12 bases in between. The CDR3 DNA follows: TGTGCCAGCAGTTCCGTCCGGGAACCTAACTATGGCTACACCTTC. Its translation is CASSSVREPNYGYTF.

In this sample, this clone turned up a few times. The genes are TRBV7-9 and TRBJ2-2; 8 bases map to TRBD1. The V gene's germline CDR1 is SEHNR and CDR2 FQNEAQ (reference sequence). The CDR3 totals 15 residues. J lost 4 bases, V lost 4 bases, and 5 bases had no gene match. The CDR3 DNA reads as TGTGCCAGCAGCTCCAAGACAGGGGTCACCGGGGAGCTGTTTTTT. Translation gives CASSSKTGVTGELFF.

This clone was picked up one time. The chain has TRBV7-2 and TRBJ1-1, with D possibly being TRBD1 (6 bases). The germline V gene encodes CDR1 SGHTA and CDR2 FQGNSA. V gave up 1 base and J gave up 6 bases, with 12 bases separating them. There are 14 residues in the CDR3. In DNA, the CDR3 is TGTGCCAGCAGCTTAGGGAGACAGGACCCTGAAGCTTTCTTT. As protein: CASSLGRQDPEAFF.

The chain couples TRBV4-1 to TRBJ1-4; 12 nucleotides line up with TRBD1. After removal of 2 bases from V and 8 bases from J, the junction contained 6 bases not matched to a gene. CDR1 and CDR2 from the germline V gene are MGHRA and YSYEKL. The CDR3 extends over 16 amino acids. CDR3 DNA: TGCGCCAGCAGCCAAAGGGACAGGGGGCTGAGGGAAAAACTGTTTTTT. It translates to CASSQRDRGLREKLFF.